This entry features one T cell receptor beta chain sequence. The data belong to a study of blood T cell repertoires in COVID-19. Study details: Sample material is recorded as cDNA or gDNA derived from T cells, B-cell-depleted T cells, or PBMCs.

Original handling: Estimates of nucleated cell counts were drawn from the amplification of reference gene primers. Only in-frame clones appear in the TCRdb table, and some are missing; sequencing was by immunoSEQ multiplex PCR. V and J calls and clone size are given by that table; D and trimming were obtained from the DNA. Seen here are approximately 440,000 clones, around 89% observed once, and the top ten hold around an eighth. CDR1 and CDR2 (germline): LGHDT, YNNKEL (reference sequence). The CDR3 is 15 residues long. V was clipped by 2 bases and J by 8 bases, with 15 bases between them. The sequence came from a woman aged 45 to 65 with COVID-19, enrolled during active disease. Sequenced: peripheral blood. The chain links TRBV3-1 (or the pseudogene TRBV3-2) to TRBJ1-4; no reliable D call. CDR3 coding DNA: TGTGCCAGCAGCCAATTCAGAGGCCCCAAGGAAAAACTGTTTTTT. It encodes CASSQFRGPKEKLFF.